Presented here are 14 T cell receptor beta chains from one specimen sequenced in a study of beta chain features in type 1 diabetes. Every isolated RNA sample was fully reverse transcribed, so sequencing captured expressed TCRB transcripts. Using immunoSEQ multiplex PCR, the repertoire was profiled, and TCRdb retains in-frame clones only, with some absent. Of more than 150,000 clones listed, less than 9.5% were seen once; the top ten hold over 2%. Sequences were obtained from central memory CD4+ T cells from blood. The receptor source for this set is a woman between 18 and 29 years old in good health.

The gene calls are TRBV2 and TRBJ2-3; TRBD2 matches at 10 bases. V lost 6 bases to trimming and J lost 7 bases; unmatched junction nucleotides: 7. Looked up from germline, CDR1 is SNHLY and CDR2 is FYNNEI. This CDR3 contains 14 residues. The CDR3 nucleotides read TGTGCCAGCAGGCCGGGACTAGCGAGCAATACGCAGTATTTT. Translated, it gives CASRPGLASNTQYF.

J is TRBJ1-1 and V is TRBV4-2; 9 bases line up with TRBD1. V was pared by 2 bases and J by 5 bases, with 6 bases of the junction left unmatched. Germline assignment: CDR1 LGHNA and CDR2 YNFKEQ. The CDR3 spans 15 residues. The CDR3 sequence: CASSQIGQGKTEAFF. CDR3 nucleotide sequence: TGTGCCAGCAGCCAAATAGGACAGGGGAAGACTGAAGCTTTCTTT.

This sequence joins TRBV2 and TRBJ2-5; TRBD2 matches at 9 bases. Trimming took 2 bases from V and 5 from J; bases not matched to a gene: 6. The germline gives CDR1 SNHLY, CDR2 FYNNEI. The CDR3 totals 15 residues. The CDR3 sequence is CASSEKAGGRETQYF. Written as DNA, the CDR3 is TGTGCCAGCAGTGAAAAAGCGGGGGGACGGGAGACCCAGTACTTC.

The J gene is TRBJ2-7, the V gene TRBV19; no reliable D call. The CDR3 sequence is 15 residues long. Trimming removed 3 bases from V and 6 bases from J, with 18 bases in between. Per germline, CDR1 LNHDA and CDR2 SQIVND (reference sequence). CDR3 sequence: CASSIGFAGGGEQYF. DNA of the CDR3: TGTGCCAGTAGTATCGGCTTTGCCGGCGGCGGCGAGCAGTACTTC.

V and J are TRBV6-6 and TRBJ2-7; 8 bases are a match to TRBD1. The J segment lost 4 bases and the V segment lost 6 bases, leaving 5 bases of the junction unmatched. Germline V gene lookup returns CDR1 MNHNY and CDR2 SVGAGI (reference sequence). This CDR3 contains 13 residues. The CDR3, as DNA: TGTGCCAGCAGAACGGACAGGGCTTACGAGCAGTACTTC. Its translation is CASRTDRAYEQYF.

In its sample, this clone was seen a few times. The chain links TRBV18 to TRBJ1-4; no definite D call. Trimming removed 2 bases from V and 7 bases from J, with 11 bases in between. The CDR3 runs to 14 residues. In germline, CDR1 is KGHSH, CDR2 LQKENI. The CDR3 region has the DNA TGTGCCAGCTCACCAGGTTTCGAGGGTGAAAAACTGTTTTTT. The encoded protein is CASSPGFEGEKLFF.

The gene calls are TRBV2 and TRBJ2-7; TRBD1 is a possible D gene (6 bases). The germline V and J ends were trimmed by 8 bases and 0 bases, with 20 bases remaining between them. The CDR3 covers 16 residues. In germline, CDR1 is SNHLY, CDR2 FYNNEI. This CDR3 reads CASQQVTGKSSYEQYF. CDR3 DNA sequence: TGTGCCAGCCAGCAAGTTACAGGGAAAAGCTCCTACGAGCAGTACTTC.

J is TRBJ2-2 and V is TRBV7-2; possibly TRBD2 for D (5 bases). V was pared by 5 bases and J by 7 bases, with 17 bases between. The CDR3 totals 15 residues. CDR1 SGHTA and CDR2 FQGNSA come from the germline V gene. Here the CDR3 DNA reads TGTGCCAGCAGCCCCCCTGGCGGGTGGGTCGGGGAGCTGTTTTTT. Translated: CASSPPGGWVGELFF.

The chain carries TRBV18 and TRBJ2-6, with a possible D match to TRBD1 (5 bases). The V end lost 3 bases, the J end lost 2 bases, and 8 bases lay between the germline ends. The germline V gene has CDR1 KGHSH and CDR2 LQKENI. CDR3 length equals 15 residues. CDR3: CASSPDRTGANVLTF. In nucleotides, the CDR3 is TGTGCCAGCTCACCCGACAGAACTGGGGCCAACGTCCTGACTTTC.

The rearrangement links TRBV7-2 to TRBJ2-3; the D gene is possibly TRBD1 (7 bases). Germline CDR1 reads SGHTA; CDR2 reads FQGNSA. This CDR3 comprises 13 residues. V lost 3 bases to trimming and J lost 6 bases, with 10 bases between them. The CDR3 DNA sequence: TGTGCCAGCAGCTTCAGGGGGGCGGATACGCAGTATTTT. Translation: CASSFRGADTQYF.

Only a few counts were recorded for this clone. DNA for the CDR3: TGTGCCAGCAGCCAAGATGGACAGAACTATGGCTACACCTTC. Protein sequence: CASSQDGQNYGYTF. The chain uses TRBV4-2 and TRBJ1-2; possible D gene TRBD1, 6 bases. Germline assignment: CDR1 LGHNA and CDR2 YNFKEQ. V gave up 0 bases and J gave up 2 bases, with 7 bases separating them. The CDR3 spans 14 residues.

This clone has more than one count but fewer than ten. The chain joins TRBV7-2 to TRBJ2-7; tentative D call: TRBD1 (6 bases). CDR1 and CDR2 from the germline V gene are SGHTA and FQGNSA. This CDR3 region has 15 residues. Trimming left V 1 base short and J 10 bases short, with 20 bases between. The CDR3, as DNA: TGTGCCAGCAGCTTAGTGGGTTTGGGGGCGCCACCCCAGTACTTC. Its translation: CASSLVGLGAPPQYF.

This clone has a handful of counts. The same CDR3 also results from other DNA sequences found in this sample. This chain connects TRBV18 to TRBJ2-7; 7 bases fit TRBD2. The CDR3 length is 14 residues. V shed 6 bases, J shed 2 bases, and the junction held 7 bases outside the gene matches. CDR1 and CDR2 (germline): KGHSH, LQKENI. The CDR3, as DNA: TGTGCCAGCTCCCCGGAGCGGGAAACCTACGAGCAGTACTTC. Translated: CASSPERETYEQYF.

V gene TRBV7-2 combines with J gene TRBJ2-5, with a weak D call TRBD2 (6 bases). The V and J ends lost 6 bases and 2 bases respectively, with 10 bases between them. The CDR3 extends over 13 amino acids. Germline CDR1 reads SGHTA; CDR2 reads FQGNSA. The CDR3 DNA follows: TGTGCCAGCAGTCAAAGCGGGCAAGAGACCCAGTACTTC. It encodes CASSQSGQETQYF.